The rows below give T cell receptor beta chains drawn from one sample of a study of vaccination and CD4 T cells after COVID-19. TCRdb independently ran MiXCR on the PCR reads; one entry per CDR3 protein. The data hold some 18,000 distinct CDR3 sequences, with approximately 67% observed a single time. This material consisted of CD4+ T cells from blood, taken before SARS-CoV-2 vaccination. These receptors came from a human donor who had recovered from COVID-19. The CDR3 runs from the conserved cysteine through the conserved F or W. Each record gives: D gene, J gene, V gene, clone size, CDR3 protein, CDR3 DNA. D genes are given only for firm matches. Clone size appears in some rows only: once, few, many, or a class for an expanded clone.

>-|TRBJ2-5|TRBV9|-
CASSVGLGGQETQYF
TGTGCCAGCAGCGTAGGGTTGGGGGGGCAGGAGACCCAGTACTTC
>-|TRBJ2-7|TRBV2|-
CASRGGTYEQYF
TGTGCCAGCAGAGGGGGGACCTACGAGCAGTACTTC
>TRBD2|TRBJ2-1|TRBV7-2|-
CASSLVWLGTSGSEQFF
TGTGCCAGCAGCTTAGTTTGGTTAGGTACTAGCGGGAGTGAGCAGTTCTTC
>TRBD2|TRBJ2-3|TRBV7-8|-
CASSKTSVQTDTQYF
TGTGCCAGCAGCAAAACTAGCGTTCAGACAGATACGCAGTATTTT
>-|TRBJ1-2|TRBV19|-
CASSPGEGNYGYTF
TGTGCCAGTAGTCCAGGGGAAGGTAACTATGGCTACACCTTC
>TRBD2|TRBJ2-2|TRBV6-1|-
CASSLSGANTGELFF
TGTGCCAGCAGCCTTAGCGGGGCGAACACCGGGGAGCTGTTTTTT
>TRBD2|TRBJ2-7|TRBV19|-
CASSPRGLAGAQQYF
TGTGCCAGTAGTCCTAGGGGACTAGCGGGAGCACAGCAGTACTTC
>TRBD2|TRBJ2-1|TRBV15|-
CATSRDGTSEVRQFF
TGTGCCACCAGCAGAGATGGGACTAGCGAGGTCCGGCAGTTCTTC
>TRBD1|TRBJ2-5|TRBV7-8|once
CASSLGQGEETQYF
TGTGCCAGCAGCTTAGGACAGGGTGAGGAGACCCAGTACTTC
>-|TRBJ1-1|TRBV18|-
CASSPAVMNTEAFF
TGTGCCAGCTCACCGGCGGTCATGAACACTGAAGCTTTCTTT
>-|TRBJ1-2|TRBV12-3/TRBV12-4|-
CASNWGAWGNDGYTF
TGTGCCAGCAACTGGGGAGCGTGGGGGAATGATGGCTACACCTTC
>TRBD1|TRBJ1-5|TRBV6-1|-
CASSQQGSGNQPQHF
TGTGCCAGCAGTCAACAGGGGAGCGGCAATCAGCCCCAGCATTTT
>-|TRBJ2-5|TRBV20-1|-
CSESGKQTQYF
TGCAGTGAGTCTGGGAAGCAGACCCAGTACTTC
>-|TRBJ2-6|TRBV10-3|few
CAISERASGANVLTF
TGTGCCATCAGTGAAAGGGCGTCTGGGGCCAACGTCCTGACTTTC
>TRBD2|TRBJ2-1|TRBV20-1|-
CSALGLAGIYNEQFF
TGCAGTGCTCTAGGACTAGCGGGGATTTACAATGAGCAGTTCTTC
>TRBD2|TRBJ2-1|TRBV7-9|-
CASSFDPLRSPLSGRAYNEQFF
TGTGCCAGCAGCTTTGATCCCCTTAGGAGCCCCCTCAGCGGGAGGGCTTACAATGAGCAGTTCTTC
>TRBD2|TRBJ2-1|TRBV12-3/TRBV12-4|-
CASSYTSGSANEQFF
TGTGCCAGCAGTTACACTAGCGGGAGCGCCAATGAGCAGTTCTTC
>TRBD2|TRBJ2-3|TRBV2|-
CASRPTSGRVDTQYF
TGTGCCAGCAGACCGACTAGCGGGAGGGTAGATACGCAGTATTTT
>TRBD1|TRBJ2-6|TRBV7-9|few
CASSLRGTVSGANVLTF
TGTGCCAGCAGCTTAAGAGGGACAGTCTCTGGGGCCAACGTCCTGACTTTC
>-|TRBJ2-3|TRBV4-3|-
CASSLQQIGGGDTQYF
TGCGCCAGCAGTCTGCAGCAGATAGGTGGGGGAGATACGCAGTATTTT
>-|TRBJ2-3|TRBV27|-
CASSFGGRTDTQYF
TGTGCCAGCAGTTTCGGGGGCCGCACAGATACGCAGTATTTT